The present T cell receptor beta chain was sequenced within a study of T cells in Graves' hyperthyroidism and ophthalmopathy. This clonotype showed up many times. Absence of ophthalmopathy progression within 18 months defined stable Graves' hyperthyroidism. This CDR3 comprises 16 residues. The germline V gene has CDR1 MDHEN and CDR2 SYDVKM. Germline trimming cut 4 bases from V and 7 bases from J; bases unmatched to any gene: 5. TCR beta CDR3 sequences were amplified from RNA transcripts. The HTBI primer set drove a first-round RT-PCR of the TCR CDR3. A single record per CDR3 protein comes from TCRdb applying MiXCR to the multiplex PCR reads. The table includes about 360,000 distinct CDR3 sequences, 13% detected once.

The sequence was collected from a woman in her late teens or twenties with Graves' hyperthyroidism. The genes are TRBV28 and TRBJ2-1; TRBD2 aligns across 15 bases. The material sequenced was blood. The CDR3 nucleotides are TGTGCCAGCAGTTCGCCCGGGACTAGCGGGAGGAATGAGCAGTTCTTC. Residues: CASSSPGTSGRNEQFF. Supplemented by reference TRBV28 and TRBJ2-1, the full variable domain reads DVKVTQSSRYLVKRTGEKVFLECVQDMDHENMFWYRQDPGLGLRLIYFSYDVKMKEKGDIPEGYSVSREKKERFSLILESASTNQTSMYLCASSSPGTSGRNEQFFGPGTRLTVL.